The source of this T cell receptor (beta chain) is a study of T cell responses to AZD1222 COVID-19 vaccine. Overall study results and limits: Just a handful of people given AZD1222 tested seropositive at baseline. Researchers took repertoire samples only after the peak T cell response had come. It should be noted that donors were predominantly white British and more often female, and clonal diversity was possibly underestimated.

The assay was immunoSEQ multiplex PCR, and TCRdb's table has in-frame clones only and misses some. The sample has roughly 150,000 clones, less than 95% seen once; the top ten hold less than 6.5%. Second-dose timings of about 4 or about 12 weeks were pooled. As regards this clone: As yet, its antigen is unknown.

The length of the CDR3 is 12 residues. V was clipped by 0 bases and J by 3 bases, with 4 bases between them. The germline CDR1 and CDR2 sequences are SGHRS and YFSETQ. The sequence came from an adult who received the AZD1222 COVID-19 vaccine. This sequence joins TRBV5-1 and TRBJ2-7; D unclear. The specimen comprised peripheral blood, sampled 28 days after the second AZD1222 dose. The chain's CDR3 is CASSLDHYEQYF. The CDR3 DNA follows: TGCGCCAGCAGCTTGGACCACTACGAGCAGTACTTC.